This TCR beta chain was captured in a study of T cells in Graves' hyperthyroidism and ophthalmopathy. Concerning this clonotype: Its antigen is as yet unknown.

Used for diagnoses were clinical symptoms, serum thyroxine and TRAb, thyroid ultrasound and orbital computed tomography. CDR3 length: 16 amino acids. CDR1 and CDR2 (germline): MDHEN, SYDVKM. V shed 6 bases and J shed 3 bases, with 19 bases lying between them. Amplified regions were TCR beta CDR3 sequences from RNA transcripts. The HTBI primer set was used in a first-round RT-PCR of the TCR CDR3. TCRdb re-analysed the multiplex PCR reads in MiXCR, keeping a single row per CDR3 protein. Seen here are some 600,000 distinct CDR3 sequences, 11% to 15% observed once, and the top ten hold roughly 5.5%. General study results and limits: Using 13 V-J features, a model discriminated ophthalmopathy from stable hyperthyroidism. The blood repertoire included most of the expanded thyroid clonotypes above 0.001.

The clonotype comes from a woman in her twenties or thirties with Graves' hyperthyroidism that later progressed to Graves' ophthalmopathy. The gene calls are TRBV28 and TRBJ2-3; a weak D match, TRBD1 (6 bases). Source material: blood. The CDR3 region is CASRPTLQGTTDTQYF. Here the CDR3 DNA reads TGTGCCAGCAGGCCCACCTTACAGGGAACGACAGATACGCAGTATTTT.